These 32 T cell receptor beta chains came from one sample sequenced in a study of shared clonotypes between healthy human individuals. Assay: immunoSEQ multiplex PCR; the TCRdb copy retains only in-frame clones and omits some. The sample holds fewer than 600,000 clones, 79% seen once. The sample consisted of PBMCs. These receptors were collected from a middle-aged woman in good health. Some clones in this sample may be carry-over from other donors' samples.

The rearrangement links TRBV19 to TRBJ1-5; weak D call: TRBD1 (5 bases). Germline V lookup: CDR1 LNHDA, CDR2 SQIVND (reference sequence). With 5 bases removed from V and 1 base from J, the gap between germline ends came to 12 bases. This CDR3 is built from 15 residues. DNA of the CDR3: TGTGCCAGTAGTCGATCCCGGGACAGCAATCAGCCCCAGCATTTT. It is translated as CASSRSRDSNQPQHF.

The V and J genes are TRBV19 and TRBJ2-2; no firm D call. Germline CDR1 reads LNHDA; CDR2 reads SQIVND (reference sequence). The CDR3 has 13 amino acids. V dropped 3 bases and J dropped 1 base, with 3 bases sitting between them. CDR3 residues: CASSILNTGELFF. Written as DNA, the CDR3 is TGTGCCAGTAGTATTTTGAACACCGGGGAGCTGTTTTTT.

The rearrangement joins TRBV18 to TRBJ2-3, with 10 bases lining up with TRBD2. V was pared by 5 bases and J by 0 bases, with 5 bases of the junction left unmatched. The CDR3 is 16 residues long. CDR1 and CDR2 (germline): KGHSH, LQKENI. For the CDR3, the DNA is TGTGCCAGCTCAGACCAGACTAGCGGGAGCACAGATACGCAGTATTTT. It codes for CASSDQTSGSTDTQYF.

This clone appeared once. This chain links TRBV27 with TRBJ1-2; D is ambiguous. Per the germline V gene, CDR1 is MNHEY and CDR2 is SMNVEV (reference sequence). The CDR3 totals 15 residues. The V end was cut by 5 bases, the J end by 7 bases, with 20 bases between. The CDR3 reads CASSTFRASLGGYTF. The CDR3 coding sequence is TGTGCCAGCAGTACCTTCCGGGCCTCGTTAGGTGGCTACACCTTC.

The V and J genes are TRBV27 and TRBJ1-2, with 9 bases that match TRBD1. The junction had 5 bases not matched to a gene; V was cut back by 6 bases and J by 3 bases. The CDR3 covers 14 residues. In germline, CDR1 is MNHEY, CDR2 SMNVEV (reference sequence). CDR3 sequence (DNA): TGTGCCAGCAGATCAACAGGGGGCTACTATGGCTACACCTTC. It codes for CASRSTGGYYGYTF.

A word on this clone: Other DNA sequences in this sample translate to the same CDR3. CDR3 protein: CASSLAGADTQYF. The CDR3 region has the DNA TGCGCCAGCAGCTTGGCCGGCGCAGATACGCAGTATTTT. The chain combines TRBV5-1 with TRBJ2-3; the D is unclear. Germline CDR1 is SGHRS and CDR2 is YFSETQ. The CDR3 is 13 residues long. Trimming took off 0 bases at V and 4 bases at J, with 6 bases between the two ends.

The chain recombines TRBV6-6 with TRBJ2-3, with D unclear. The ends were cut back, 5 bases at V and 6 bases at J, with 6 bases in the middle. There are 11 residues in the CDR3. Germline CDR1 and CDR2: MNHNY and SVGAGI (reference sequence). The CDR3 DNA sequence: TGTGCCAGCAGTAGACTGGATACGCAGTATTTT. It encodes CASSRLDTQYF.

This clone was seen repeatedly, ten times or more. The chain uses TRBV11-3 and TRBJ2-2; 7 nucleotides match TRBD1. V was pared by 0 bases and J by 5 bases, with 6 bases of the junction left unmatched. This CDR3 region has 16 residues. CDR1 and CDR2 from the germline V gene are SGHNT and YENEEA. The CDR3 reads CASSLDAGGVTGELFF. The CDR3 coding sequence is TGTGCCAGCAGCTTAGACGCAGGGGGTGTAACCGGGGAGCTGTTTTTT.

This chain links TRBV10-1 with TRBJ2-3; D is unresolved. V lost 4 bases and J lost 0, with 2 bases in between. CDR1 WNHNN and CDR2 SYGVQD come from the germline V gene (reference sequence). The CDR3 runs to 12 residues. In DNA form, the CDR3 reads TGCGCCAGCAGTGGGAGCACAGATACGCAGTATTTT. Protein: CASSGSTDTQYF.

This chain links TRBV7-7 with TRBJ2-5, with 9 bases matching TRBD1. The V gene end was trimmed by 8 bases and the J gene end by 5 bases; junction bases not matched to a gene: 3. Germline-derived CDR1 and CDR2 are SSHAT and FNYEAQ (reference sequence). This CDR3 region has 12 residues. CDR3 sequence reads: CASGTGTETQYF. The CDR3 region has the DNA TGTGCCAGCGGGACAGGGACGGAGACCCAGTACTTC.

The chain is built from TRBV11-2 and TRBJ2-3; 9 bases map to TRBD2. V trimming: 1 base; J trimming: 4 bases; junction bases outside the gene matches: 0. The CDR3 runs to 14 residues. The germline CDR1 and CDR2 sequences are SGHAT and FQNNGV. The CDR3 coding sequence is TGTGCCAGCAGCTTAGTAGCGGGAGCAGATACGCAGTATTTT. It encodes CASSLVAGADTQYF.

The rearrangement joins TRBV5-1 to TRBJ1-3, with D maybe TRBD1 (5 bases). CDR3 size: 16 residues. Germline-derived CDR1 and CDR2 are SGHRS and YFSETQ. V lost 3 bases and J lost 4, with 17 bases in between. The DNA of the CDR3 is TGCGCCAGCAGCTCCTCGGGAGGGGTAAAAGGAAACACCATATATTTT. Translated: CASSSSGGVKGNTIYF. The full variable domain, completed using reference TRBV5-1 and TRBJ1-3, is KAGVTQTPRYLIKTRGQQVTLSCSPISGHRSVSWYQQTPGQGLQFLFEYFSETQRNKGNFPGRFSGRQFSNSRSEMNVSTLELGDSALYLCASSSSGGVKGNTIYFGEGSWLTVV.

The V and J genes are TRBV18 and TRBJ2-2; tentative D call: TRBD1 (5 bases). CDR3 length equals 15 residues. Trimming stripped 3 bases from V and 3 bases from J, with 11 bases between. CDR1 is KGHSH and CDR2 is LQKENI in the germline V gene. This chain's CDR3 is CASSPMTADTGELFF. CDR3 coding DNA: TGTGCCAGCTCACCTATGACAGCCGACACCGGGGAGCTGTTTTTT.

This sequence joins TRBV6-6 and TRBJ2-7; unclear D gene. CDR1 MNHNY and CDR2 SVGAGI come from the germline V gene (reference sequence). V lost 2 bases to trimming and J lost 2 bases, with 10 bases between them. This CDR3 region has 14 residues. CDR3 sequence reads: CASSYLLQTYEQYF. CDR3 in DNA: TGTGCCAGCAGTTACCTCCTCCAGACCTACGAGCAGTACTTC.

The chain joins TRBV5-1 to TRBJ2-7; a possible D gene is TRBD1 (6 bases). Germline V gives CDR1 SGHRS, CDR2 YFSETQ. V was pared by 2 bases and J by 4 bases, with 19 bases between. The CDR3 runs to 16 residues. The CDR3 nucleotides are TGCGCCAGCAGCTTATCCATGGCGACAGGCCCTTACGAGCAGTACTTC. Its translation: CASSLSMATGPYEQYF.

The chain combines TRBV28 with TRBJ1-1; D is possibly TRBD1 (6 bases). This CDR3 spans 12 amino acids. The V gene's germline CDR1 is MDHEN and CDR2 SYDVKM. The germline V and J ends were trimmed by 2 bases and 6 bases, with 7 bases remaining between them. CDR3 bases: TGTGCCAGCAGTTTAAGGACAGCTGAAGCTTTCTTT. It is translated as CASSLRTAEAFF.

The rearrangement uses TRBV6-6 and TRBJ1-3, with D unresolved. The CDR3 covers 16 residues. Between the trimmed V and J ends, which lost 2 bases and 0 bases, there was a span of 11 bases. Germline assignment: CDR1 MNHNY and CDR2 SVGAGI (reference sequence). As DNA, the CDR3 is TGTGCCAGCAGTTACCTTAGGGTTGCCTCTGGAAACACCATATATTTT. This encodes CASSYLRVASGNTIYF.

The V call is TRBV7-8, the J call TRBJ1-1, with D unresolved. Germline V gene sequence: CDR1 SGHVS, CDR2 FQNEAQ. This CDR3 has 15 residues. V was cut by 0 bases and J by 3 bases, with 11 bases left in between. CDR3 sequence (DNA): TGTGCCAGCAGCTTAGCGCGAGGGTTTCACACTGAAGCTTTCTTT. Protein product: CASSLARGFHTEAFF.

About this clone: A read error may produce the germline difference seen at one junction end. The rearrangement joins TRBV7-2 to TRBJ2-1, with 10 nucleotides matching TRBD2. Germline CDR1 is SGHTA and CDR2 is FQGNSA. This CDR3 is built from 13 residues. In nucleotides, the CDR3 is TGTGCCAGCAGCTTAGGGCTAGCGGGGGACCCACTCTTC. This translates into CASSLGLAGDPLF.

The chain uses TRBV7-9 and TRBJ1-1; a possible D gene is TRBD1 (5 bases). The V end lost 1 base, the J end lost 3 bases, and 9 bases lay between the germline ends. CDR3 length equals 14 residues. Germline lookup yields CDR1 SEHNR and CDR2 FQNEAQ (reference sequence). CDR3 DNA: TGTGCCAGCAGCTTAGAACAGGTCTACACTGAAGCTTTCTTT. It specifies CASSLEQVYTEAFF. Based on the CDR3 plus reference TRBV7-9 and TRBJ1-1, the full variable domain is DTGVSQNPRHKITKRGQNVTFRCDPISEHNRLYWYRQTLGQGPEFLTYFQNEAQLEKSRLLSDRFSAERPKGSFSTLEIQRTEQGDSAMYLCASSLEQVYTEAFFGQGTRLTVV.

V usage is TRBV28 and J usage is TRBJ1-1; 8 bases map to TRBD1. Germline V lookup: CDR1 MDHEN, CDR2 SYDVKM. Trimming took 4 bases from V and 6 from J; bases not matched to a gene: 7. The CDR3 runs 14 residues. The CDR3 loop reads CASSSGQGGAEAFF. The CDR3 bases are TGTGCCAGCAGTTCCGGACAGGGAGGCGCTGAAGCTTTCTTT.

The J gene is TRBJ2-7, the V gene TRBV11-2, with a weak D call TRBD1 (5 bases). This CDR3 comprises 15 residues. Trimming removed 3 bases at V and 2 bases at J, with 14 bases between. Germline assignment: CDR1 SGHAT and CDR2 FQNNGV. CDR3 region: CASSFHQGPPYEQYF. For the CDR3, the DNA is TGTGCCAGCAGCTTTCACCAGGGCCCACCCTACGAGCAGTACTTC.

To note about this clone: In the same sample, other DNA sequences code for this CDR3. The CDR3 DNA is TGCAGTGCTAGGCTCTCAGATACGCAGTATTTT. The encoded protein is CSARLSDTQYF. V and J are TRBV20-1 and TRBJ2-3; D call uncertain. Germline-derived CDR1 and CDR2 are DFQATT and SNEGSKA (reference sequence). V lost 3 bases to trimming and J lost 4 bases, with 5 bases between them. This CDR3 spans 11 amino acids.

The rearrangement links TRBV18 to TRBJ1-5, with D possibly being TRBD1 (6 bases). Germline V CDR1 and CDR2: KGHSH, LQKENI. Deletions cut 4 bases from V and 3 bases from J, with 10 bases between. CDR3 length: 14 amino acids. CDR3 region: CASSQGGINQPQHF. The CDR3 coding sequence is TGTGCCAGCTCACAAGGGGGGATCAATCAGCCCCAGCATTTT. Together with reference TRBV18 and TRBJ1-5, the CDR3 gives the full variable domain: NAGVMQNPRHLVRRRGQEARLRCSPMKGHSHVYWYRQLPEEGLKFMVYLQKENIIDESGMPKERFSAEFPKEGPSILRIQQVVRGDSAAYFCASSQGGINQPQHFGDGTRLSIL.

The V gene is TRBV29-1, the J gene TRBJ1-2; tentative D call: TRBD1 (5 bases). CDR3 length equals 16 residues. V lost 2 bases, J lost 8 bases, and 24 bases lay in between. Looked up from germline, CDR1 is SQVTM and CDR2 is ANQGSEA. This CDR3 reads CSVELVQGSPLGGYTF. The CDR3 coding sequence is TGCAGCGTTGAATTGGTCCAGGGCAGCCCCTTGGGAGGCTACACCTTC.

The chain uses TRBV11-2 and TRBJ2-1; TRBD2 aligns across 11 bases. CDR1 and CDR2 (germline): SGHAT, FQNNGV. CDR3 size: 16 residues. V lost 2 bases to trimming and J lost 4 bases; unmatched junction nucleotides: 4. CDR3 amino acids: CASSLSGTSGYNEQFF. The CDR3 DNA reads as TGTGCCAGCAGCTTAAGTGGGACTAGCGGATACAATGAGCAGTTCTTC.

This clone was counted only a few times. The CDR3 loop is CASSPWTSGSLGEQYF. The CDR3 DNA reads as TGTGCCAGCAGCCCCTGGACTAGCGGGAGTCTGGGCGAGCAGTACTTC. The gene calls are TRBV7-8 and TRBJ2-7; 13 bases are a match to TRBD2. This CDR3 has 16 amino acids. The germline V gene encodes CDR1 SGHVS and CDR2 FQNEAQ. Trimming cost V 5 bases and J 6 bases; bases outside gene matches: 10.

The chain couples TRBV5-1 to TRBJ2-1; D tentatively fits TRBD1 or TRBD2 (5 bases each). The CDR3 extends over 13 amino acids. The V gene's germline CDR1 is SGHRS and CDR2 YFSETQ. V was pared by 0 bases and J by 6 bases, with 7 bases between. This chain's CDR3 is CASSLGGVNEQFF. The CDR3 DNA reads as TGCGCCAGCAGCTTGGGAGGGGTCAATGAGCAGTTCTTC. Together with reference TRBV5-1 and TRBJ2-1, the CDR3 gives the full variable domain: KAGVTQTPRYLIKTRGQQVTLSCSPISGHRSVSWYQQTPGQGLQFLFEYFSETQRNKGNFPGRFSGRQFSNSRSEMNVSTLELGDSALYLCASSLGGVNEQFFGPGTRLTVL.

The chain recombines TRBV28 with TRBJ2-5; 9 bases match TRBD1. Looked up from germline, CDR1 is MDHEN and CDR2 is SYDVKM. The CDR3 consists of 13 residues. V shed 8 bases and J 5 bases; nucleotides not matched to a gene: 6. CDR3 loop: CASGTGGWETQYF. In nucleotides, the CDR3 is TGTGCCAGCGGTACAGGGGGCTGGGAGACCCAGTACTTC.

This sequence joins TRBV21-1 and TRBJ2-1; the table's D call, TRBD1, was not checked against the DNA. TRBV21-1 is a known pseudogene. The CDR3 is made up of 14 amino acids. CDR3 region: CASMAGVHHNEQFF. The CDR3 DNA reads TGTGCCAGCATGGCTGGTGTTCACCACAATGAGCAGTTCTTC.

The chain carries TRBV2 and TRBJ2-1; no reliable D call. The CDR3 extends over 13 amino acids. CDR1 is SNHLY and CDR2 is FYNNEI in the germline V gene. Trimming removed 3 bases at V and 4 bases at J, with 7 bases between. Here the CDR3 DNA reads TGTGCCAGCAGTGAGCCCGGTTACAATGAGCAGTTCTTC. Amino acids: CASSEPGYNEQFF.

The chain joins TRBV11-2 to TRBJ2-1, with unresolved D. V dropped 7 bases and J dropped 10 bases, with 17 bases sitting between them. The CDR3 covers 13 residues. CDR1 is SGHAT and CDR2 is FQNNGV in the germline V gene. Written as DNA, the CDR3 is TGTGCCAGCACCCAGAGCCCCCTAGGGGAGCAGTTCTTC. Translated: CASTQSPLGEQFF.